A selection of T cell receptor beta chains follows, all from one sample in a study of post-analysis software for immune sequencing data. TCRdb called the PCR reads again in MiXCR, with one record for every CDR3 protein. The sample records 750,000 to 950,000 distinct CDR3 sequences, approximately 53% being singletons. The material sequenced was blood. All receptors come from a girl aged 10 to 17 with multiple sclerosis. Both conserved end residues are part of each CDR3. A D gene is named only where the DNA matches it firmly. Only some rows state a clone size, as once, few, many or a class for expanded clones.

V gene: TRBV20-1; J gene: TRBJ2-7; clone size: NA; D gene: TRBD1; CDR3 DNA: TGCAGTGCTAGAGAGCAGGGGGCCCGACACTACTACGAGCAGTACTTC; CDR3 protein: CSAREQGARHYYEQYF
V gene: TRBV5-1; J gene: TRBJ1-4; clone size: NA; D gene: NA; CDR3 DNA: TGCGCCAGCAGCTTCGGACAGATGTGGGCTAATGAAAAACTGTTTTTT; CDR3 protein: CASSFGQMWANEKLFF
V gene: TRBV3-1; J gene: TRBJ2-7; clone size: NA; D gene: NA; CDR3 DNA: TGTGCCAGCAGCCGGCCGACAGGGAGGACCTACGAGCAGTACTTC; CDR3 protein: CASSRPTGRTYEQYF
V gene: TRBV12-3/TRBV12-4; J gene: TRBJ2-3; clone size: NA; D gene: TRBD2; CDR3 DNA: TGTGCCAGCAGCCCGGCATCGACTAGCGGCACAGATACGCAGTATTTT; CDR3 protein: CASSPASTSGTDTQYF
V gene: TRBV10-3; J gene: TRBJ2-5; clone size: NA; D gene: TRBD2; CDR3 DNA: TGTGCCATCAGTGAGGGGACTAGCGTTCTAGGGACCCAGTACTTC; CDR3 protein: CAISEGTSVLGTQYF
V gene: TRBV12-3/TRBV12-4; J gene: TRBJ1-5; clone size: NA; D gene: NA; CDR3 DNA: TGTGCCAGCAGTCCTTCGACGGGATCCCAACAGCCCCAGCATTTT; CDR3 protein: CASSPSTGSQQPQHF
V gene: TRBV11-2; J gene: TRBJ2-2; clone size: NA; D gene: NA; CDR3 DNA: TGTGCCAGCAGTCGGGTGAACACCGGGGAGCTGTTTTTT; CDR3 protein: CASSRVNTGELFF
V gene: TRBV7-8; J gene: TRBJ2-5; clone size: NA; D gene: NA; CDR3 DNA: TGTGCCAGCAGCTTGGGACCCCTACGGGACCAGTACTTC; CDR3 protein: CASSLGPLRDQYF
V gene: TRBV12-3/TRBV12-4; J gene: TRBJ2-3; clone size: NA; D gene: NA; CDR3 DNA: TGTGCCAGCACCCCTTTTGCCCCGTCTAGCACAGATACGCAGTATTTT; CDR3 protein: CASTPFAPSSTDTQYF
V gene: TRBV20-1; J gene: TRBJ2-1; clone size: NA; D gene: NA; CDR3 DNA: TGCAGTGCTTGGGACGGGGCCTACAATGAGCAGTTCTTC; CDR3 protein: CSAWDGAYNEQFF
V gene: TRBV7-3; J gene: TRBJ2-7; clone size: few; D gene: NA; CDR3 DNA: TGTGCCAGCAGCTTAGATGGGGTGGATGTGAACGAGCAGTACTTC; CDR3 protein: CASSLDGVDVNEQYF
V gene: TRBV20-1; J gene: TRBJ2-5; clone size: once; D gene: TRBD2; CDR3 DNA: TGCAGTGTGTACCGGGGGGGCTCCCAAGAGACCCAGTACTTC; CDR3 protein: CSVYRGGSQETQYF
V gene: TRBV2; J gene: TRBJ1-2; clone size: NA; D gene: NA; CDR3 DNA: TGTGCCAGCAGTGACCACAGGGCTGTGGACTATGGCTACACCTTC; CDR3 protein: CASSDHRAVDYGYTF
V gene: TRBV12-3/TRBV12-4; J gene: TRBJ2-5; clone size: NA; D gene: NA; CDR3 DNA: TGTGCCAGCAGAACCGGGACTGAAGAGACCCAGTACTTC; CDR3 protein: CASRTGTEETQYF
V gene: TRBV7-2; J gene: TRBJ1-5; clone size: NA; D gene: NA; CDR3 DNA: TGTGCCAGCAGCGCCAGGGGTAGCAATCAGCCCCAGCATTTT; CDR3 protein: CASSARGSNQPQHF
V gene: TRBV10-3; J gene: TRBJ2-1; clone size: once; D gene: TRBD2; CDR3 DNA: TGTGCCATCACCCGTCAGCGGGGTGATGAGCAGTTCTTC; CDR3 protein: CAITRQRGDEQFF
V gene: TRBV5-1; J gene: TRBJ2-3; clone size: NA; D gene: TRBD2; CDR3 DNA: TGTGCCAGCTCCCCAACTAGCGGGAGAGCGGATACGCAGTATTTT; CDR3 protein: CASSPTSGRADTQYF
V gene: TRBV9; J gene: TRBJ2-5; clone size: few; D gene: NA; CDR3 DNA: TGTGCCAGCAGCGTCGACATCCAAGAGACCCAGTACTTC; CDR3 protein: CASSVDIQETQYF
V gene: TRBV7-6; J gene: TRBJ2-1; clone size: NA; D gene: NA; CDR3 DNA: TGTGCCAGCAGCTTAAGGACGGGCGGGACAGCCTACAATGAGCAGTTCTTC; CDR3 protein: CASSLRTGGTAYNEQFF
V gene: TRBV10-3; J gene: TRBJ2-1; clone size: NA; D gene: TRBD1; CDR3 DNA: TGTGCCATCAGTGAGGGTTGGACAGGGCCCTACAATGAGCAGTTCTTC; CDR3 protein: CAISEGWTGPYNEQFF
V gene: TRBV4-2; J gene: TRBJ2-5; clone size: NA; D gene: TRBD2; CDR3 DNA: TGTGCCAGCAGCCAAGATCATGACGGGGGGGCGAAGCAGTACTTC; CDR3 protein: CASSQDHDGGAKQYF
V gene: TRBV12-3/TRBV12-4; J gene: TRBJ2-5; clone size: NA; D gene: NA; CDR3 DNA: TGTGCCAGCAGTTTGCGAGGTCCCAAAGAGACCCAGTACTTC; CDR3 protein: CASSLRGPKETQYF
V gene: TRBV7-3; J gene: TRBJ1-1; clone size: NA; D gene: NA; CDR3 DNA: TGTGCCAGCAGCTTAACAGGGAGGACTGAAGCTTTCTTT; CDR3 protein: CASSLTGRTEAFF
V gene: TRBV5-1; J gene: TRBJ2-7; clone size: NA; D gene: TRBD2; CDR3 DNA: TGCGCCAGCAGCTTGTTAACTAGCGGGGGCTACGAGCAGTACTTC; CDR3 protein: CASSLLTSGGYEQYF
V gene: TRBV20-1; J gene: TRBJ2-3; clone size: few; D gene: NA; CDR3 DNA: TGCAGTGCGCCAGGGGGGGCGAGGTCCACAGATACGCAGTATTTT; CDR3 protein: CSAPGGARSTDTQYF
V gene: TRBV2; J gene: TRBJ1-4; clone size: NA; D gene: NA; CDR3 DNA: TGTGCCAGCCGGCTTTCGGGGGGAAGAGAAAAACTGTTTTTT; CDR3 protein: CASRLSGGREKLFF
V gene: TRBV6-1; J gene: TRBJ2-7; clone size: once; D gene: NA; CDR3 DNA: TGTGCCAGCAAGGGGAGCGCCTACGAGCAGTACTTC; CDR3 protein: CASKGSAYEQYF
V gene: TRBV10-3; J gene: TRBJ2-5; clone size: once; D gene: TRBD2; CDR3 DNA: TGTGCCACAAGGACAGACCGGACTAGCGGCCAAGAGACCCAGTACTTC; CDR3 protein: CATRTDRTSGQETQYF
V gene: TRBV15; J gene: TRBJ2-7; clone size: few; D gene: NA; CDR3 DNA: TGTGCCACCAGCAGAGATCGTTCAGGGGCCTGGGGCGAGCAGTACTTC; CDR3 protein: CATSRDRSGAWGEQYF
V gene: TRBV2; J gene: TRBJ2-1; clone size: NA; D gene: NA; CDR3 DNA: TGTGCCAGCAGTGATCTATCGACTAGGTTGGGCAATGAGCAGTTCTTC; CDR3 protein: CASSDLSTRLGNEQFF
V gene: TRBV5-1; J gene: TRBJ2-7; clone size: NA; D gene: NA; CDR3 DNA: TGCGCCAGCAGCCTAAACAGCAACTCCTACAATGAGCAGTACTTC; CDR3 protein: CASSLNSNSYNEQYF
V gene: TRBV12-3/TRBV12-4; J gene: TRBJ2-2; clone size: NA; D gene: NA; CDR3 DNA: TGTGCCAGCACAGTAAATCAGGGGCACACCGGGGAGCTGTTTTTT; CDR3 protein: CASTVNQGHTGELFF
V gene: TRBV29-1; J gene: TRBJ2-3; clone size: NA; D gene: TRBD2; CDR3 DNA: TGCAGCGTTGTAGCGGGATCCCCGGCAGATACGCAGTATTTT; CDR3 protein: CSVVAGSPADTQYF
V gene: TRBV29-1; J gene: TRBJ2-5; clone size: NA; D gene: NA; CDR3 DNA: TGCAGCGTTGAATTAGGAGAGACCCAGTACTTC; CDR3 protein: CSVELGETQYF
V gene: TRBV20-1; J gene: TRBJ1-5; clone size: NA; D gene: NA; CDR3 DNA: TGCAGTGTCATTTCTCGGGGACCCCATAGCAATCAGCCCCAGCATTTT; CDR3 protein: CSVISRGPHSNQPQHF
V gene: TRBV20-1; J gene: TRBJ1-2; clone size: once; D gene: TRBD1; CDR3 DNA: TGCAGTGCTAGAGCCCCCGGGACAGGGTTATGGGGCTACACCTTC; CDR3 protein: CSARAPGTGLWGYTF
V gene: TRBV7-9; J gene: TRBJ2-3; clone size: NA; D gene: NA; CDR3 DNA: TGTGCCAGCAGCTTAGCCCGGGACATTCGCACAGATACGCAGTATTTT; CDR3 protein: CASSLARDIRTDTQYF
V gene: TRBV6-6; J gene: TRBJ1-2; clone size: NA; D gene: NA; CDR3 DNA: TGTGCCAGCAGTACCCGGCGGGGGGCGGACTATGGCTACACCTTC; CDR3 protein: CASSTRRGADYGYTF
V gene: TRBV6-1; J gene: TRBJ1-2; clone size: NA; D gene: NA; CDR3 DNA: TGTGCCAGCAGGGAGGGGGGCTGGGGCTACACCTTC; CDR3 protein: CASREGGWGYTF
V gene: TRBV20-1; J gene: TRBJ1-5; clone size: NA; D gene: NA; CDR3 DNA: TGCAGTGCTCTTACACGAAGGAAGGGGCGCGATCAGCCCCAGCATTTT; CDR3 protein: CSALTRRKGRDQPQHF
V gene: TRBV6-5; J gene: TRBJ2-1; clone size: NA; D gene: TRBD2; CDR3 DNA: TGTGCCAGCAGTTCCTTAGCGGGGGGGCCGCACAATGAGCAGTTCTTC; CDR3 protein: CASSSLAGGPHNEQFF
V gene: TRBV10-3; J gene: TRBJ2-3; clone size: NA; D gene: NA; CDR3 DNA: TGTGCCATCAGTGAGTCAGAGAGAACCGGCAGGGAGTTAGATACGCAGTATTTT; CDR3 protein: CAISESERTGRELDTQYF
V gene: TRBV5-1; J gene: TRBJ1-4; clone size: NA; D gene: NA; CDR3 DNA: TGCGCCAGCAGCTTGGCCGGAAGGGAAAAACTGTTTTTT; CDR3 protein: CASSLAGREKLFF
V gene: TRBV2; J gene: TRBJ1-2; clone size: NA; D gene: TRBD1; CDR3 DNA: TGTGCCAGCAGTGCGGACAGGACCTCCTATGGCTACACCTTC; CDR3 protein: CASSADRTSYGYTF
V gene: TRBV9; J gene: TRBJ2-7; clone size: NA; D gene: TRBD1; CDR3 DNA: TGTGCCAGCAGCGTAGCGGCCAGGGGGTGGGAGCAGTACTTC; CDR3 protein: CASSVAARGWEQYF
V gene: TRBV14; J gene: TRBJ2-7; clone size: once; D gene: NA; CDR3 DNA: TGTGCCAGCAGCCTGGACGGCAGGCCCCGGGAGCAGTACTTC; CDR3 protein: CASSLDGRPREQYF
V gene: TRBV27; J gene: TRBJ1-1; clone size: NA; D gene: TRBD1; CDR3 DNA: TGTGCCAGCAGACCTGACAGGGCAACGAACACTGAAGCTTTCTTT; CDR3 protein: CASRPDRATNTEAFF